A selection of T cell receptor beta chains follows, all from one sample in a study of blood T cell repertoires in COVID-19. The repertoire was sequenced with immunoSEQ multiplex PCR; TCRdb's copy has only in-frame clones and lacks some. The top ten clones hold about 3% of a sample with 250,000 to 350,000 clones, less than 90% of them seen once. The sample taken for sequencing was PBMCs or T cells enriched from blood (not recorded which). The receptors were sampled from a woman aged 50 to 60 who had recovered from COVID-19. Both conserved end residues are part of each CDR3. The D gene is left open where the match is weak. Clone size, where shown, is once, few, many, or a class for clones that have expanded.

CDR3 DNA	CDR3 protein	D gene	clone size	V gene	J gene
TGTGCCAGCAGAAACGAGGGTTTTAACTATGGCTACACCTTC	CASRNEGFNYGYTF	NA	NA	TRBV4-2	TRBJ1-2
TGTGCCAGCAGCGTCCACGCCGCGGTAGATGGTGTGCAGTTCTTC	CASSVHAAVDGVQFF	NA	NA	TRBV9	TRBJ2-1
TGTGCCAGTAGTGCAGGGGTAGGCCAGCCCCAGCATTTT	CASSAGVGQPQHF	NA	many	TRBV19	TRBJ1-5
TGCAGTGCTAGTAGGCAGGGGTTCGGCGAGCAGTACTTC	CSASRQGFGEQYF	NA	NA	TRBV20-1	TRBJ2-7
TGCGCCAGCAGTGCAGTCTCCTATAATTCACCCCTCCACTTT	CASSAVSYNSPLHF	NA	NA	TRBV10-2	TRBJ1-6
TGTGCCAGCAGTTCCCCCCCCCAGGGGGTCTACGAGCAGTACTTC	CASSSPPQGVYEQYF	TRBD1	once	TRBV27	TRBJ2-7
TGCAGCGTTGGACTAGCGGGAGAGAACACCGGGGAGCTGTTTTTT	CSVGLAGENTGELFF	TRBD2	NA	TRBV29-1	TRBJ2-2
TGTGCCAGCAGTTGGAGGGGAGATACGCAGTATTTT	CASSWRGDTQYF	NA	once	TRBV27	TRBJ2-3
TGTGCCAGCAAACTAACTAGCACCTACGAGCAGTACTTC	CASKLTSTYEQYF	NA	NA	TRBV7-2	TRBJ2-7
TGTGCCACCAGCAGAGGGGGAGTAGGGCCCACAGATACGCAGTATTTT	CATSRGGVGPTDTQYF	NA	NA	TRBV15	TRBJ2-3
TGCAGTGCTAGTTCTTCGAGGGATTCACCCCTCCACTTT	CSASSSRDSPLHF	NA	NA	TRBV20-1	TRBJ1-6
TGTGCCAGCAGTTTATTTAAGGGGTCCCACGAGCAGTACTTC	CASSLFKGSHEQYF	NA	NA	TRBV28	TRBJ2-7
TGTGCCAGTAGGATTGACAGGGACACTGAAGCTTTCTTT	CASRIDRDTEAFF	TRBD1	NA	TRBV19	TRBJ1-1
TGTGCCAGCAGTTCCGGGACAGGGGTGAAAGACTATGGCTACACCTTC	CASSSGTGVKDYGYTF	TRBD1	NA	TRBV28	TRBJ1-2
TGTGCCAGCAGCTGGGAGGTTGGGGCAGGAAATTCACCCCTCCACTTT	CASSWEVGAGNSPLHF	NA	NA	TRBV5-4	TRBJ1-6
TGTGCCGACCGGGACAGGGTCACAGATACGCAGTATTTT	CADRDRVTDTQYF	TRBD1	NA	TRBV3-1/TRBV3-2	TRBJ2-3
TGCGCCAGCAGCTGGACCAGGGGGACAGGGAGTCTCACAGATACGCAGTATTTT	CASSWTRGTGSLTDTQYF	TRBD1	NA	TRBV5-1	TRBJ2-3
TGTGCCAGCAGTAGGGACAGTTCAACCTACGAGCAGTACTTC	CASSRDSSTYEQYF	TRBD1	NA	TRBV7-3	TRBJ2-7
TGTGCCAGCAGCGCGAGGAACTATGGCTACACCTTC	CASSARNYGYTF	NA	NA	TRBV19	TRBJ1-2
TGTGCCAGCAGCCAAGAGGGAGGGGGGCGAGGCTACACCTTC	CASSQEGGGRGYTF	NA	NA	TRBV4-2	TRBJ1-2
TGTGCCAGCAGCACCTGGGACAGGGGCTACACCTTC	CASSTWDRGYTF	TRBD1	NA	TRBV6-2/TRBV6-3	TRBJ1-2
TGTGCCAGTAGTCGTCGTCTAGCGGCAAGGAATACGCAGTATTTT	CASSRRLAARNTQYF	TRBD2	NA	TRBV19	TRBJ2-3
TGTGCCACCAGCAGAGATCGACAGGGTAGAGGCTACACCTTC	CATSRDRQGRGYTF	TRBD1	NA	TRBV15	TRBJ1-2
TGCGCCAGCAGCTTGGTGGCAGGCATGAACACTGAAGCTTTCTTT	CASSLVAGMNTEAFF	NA	NA	TRBV5-1	TRBJ1-1